The sequence of this T cell receptor (beta chain) was determined in a study of T cell responses to AZD1222 COVID-19 vaccine. Here immunoSEQ multiplex PCR was the method, and the copy in TCRdb shows in-frame clones only, minus some. The sample lists 110,000 or so clones, around 90% occurring once. Sample: peripheral blood, taken on day 0 of MenACWY control vaccination. The origin of this receptor is an adult in good health.

The CDR3 loop reads CASSFPSQPHSGNTIYF. DNA of the CDR3: TGTGCCAGCAGCTTTCCAAGTCAGCCTCACTCTGGAAACACCATATATTTT. The chain is built from TRBV11-3 and TRBJ1-3; D is ambiguous. Trimming removed 3 bases at V and 0 bases at J, with 15 bases between. Per the germline V gene, CDR1 is SGHNT and CDR2 is YENEEA. The length of the CDR3 is 17 residues.